These T cell receptor beta chains were read from a single sample in a study of blood T cell repertoires in COVID-19. Profiling relied on immunoSEQ multiplex PCR, and the TCRdb table lists in-frame clones only, not all of them. The table records 250,000 to 300,000 clones, around 90% of them present only once. Sequencing input: peripheral blood. Every receptor here comes from a man aged 50 to 60 with acute or convalescent COVID-19. Each CDR3 is given with its conserved first and last residue. D genes are given only for firm matches. Clone size is not always given. Where it is, it says once, few, many or a class for expanded clones.

size	D	length	V	J	CDR3	DNA
NA	NA	13	TRBV6-6	TRBJ1-4	CASSYSTAEKLFF	TGTGCCAGCAGTTACTCGACAGCTGAAAAACTGTTTTTT
NA	TRBD1	16	TRBV10-3	TRBJ1-5	CAISEPGQGAGQPQHF	TGTGCCATCAGTGAACCGGGACAGGGGGCTGGCCAGCCCCAGCATTTT
NA	NA	13	TRBV12-3/TRBV12-4	TRBJ2-7	CASSSRRGYEQYF	TGTGCCAGCAGTTCTCGACGGGGGTACGAGCAGTACTTC
NA	NA	16	TRBV5-8	TRBJ1-6	CASSSLGGTYNSPLHF	TGTGCCAGCAGCTCCCTAGGGGGTACCTATAATTCACCCCTCCACTTT
NA	NA	15	TRBV7-9	TRBJ2-3	CASIPGTSPTDTQYF	TGTGCCAGCATACCGGGGACTTCGCCCACAGATACGCAGTATTTT
NA	TRBD1	11	TRBV7-9	TRBJ2-7	CASSAGQGSDF	TGTGCCAGCAGCGCCGGACAGGGTTCGGACTTC
NA	NA	16	TRBV20-1	TRBJ2-3	CSASGAEFPGTDTQYF	TGCAGTGCTAGTGGAGCTGAGTTCCCTGGCACAGATACGCAGTATTTT
once	TRBD1	14	TRBV19	TRBJ1-1	CASSRQGGSTEAFF	TGTGCCAGTAGCCGACAGGGGGGGAGCACTGAAGCTTTCTTT
NA	NA	16	TRBV19	TRBJ1-6	CASKNVRDGNNSPLHF	TGTGCCAGTAAGAACGTGAGGGATGGGAATAATTCACCCCTCCACTTT
NA	NA	12	TRBV11-1	TRBJ1-3	CASSFSGNTIYF	TGTGCCAGCAGCTTCTCCGGAAACACCATATATTTT
NA	NA	15	TRBV7-3	TRBJ2-1	CASSPDSSTYNEQFF	TGTGCCAGCAGCCCGGACAGTTCCACCTACAATGAGCAGTTCTTC
NA	NA	15	TRBV19	TRBJ1-4	CASSISGRTNEKLFF	TGTGCCAGTAGTATAAGCGGACGAACTAATGAAAAACTGTTTTTT
NA	TRBD2	17	TRBV9	TRBJ2-1	CASSVAIVAGTYNEQFF	TGTGCCAGCAGCGTAGCTATAGTAGCGGGGACCTACAATGAGCAGTTCTTC
NA	NA	13	TRBV19	TRBJ2-3	CASNPTATDTQYF	TGTGCCAGTAACCCGACAGCCACAGATACGCAGTATTTT
NA	NA	13	TRBV3-1/TRBV3-2	TRBJ1-5	CASSQVEGQPQHF	TGTGCCAGCAGCCAAGTTGAGGGTCAGCCCCAGCATTTT
once	NA	13	TRBV27	TRBJ1-1	CASSLYMNTEAFF	TGTGCCAGCAGTTTATACATGAACACTGAAGCTTTCTTT
NA	TRBD2	13	TRBV7-2	TRBJ2-3	CASSLEPGGTQYF	TGTGCCAGCAGCTTAGAACCGGGGGGAACGCAGTATTTT
once	NA	15	TRBV10-3	TRBJ2-3	CAITSQPGSTDTQYF	TGTGCCATAACCTCTCAGCCAGGGTCCACAGATACGCAGTATTTT
NA	TRBD1	15	TRBV14	TRBJ2-7	CASSQFVGQVYEQYF	TGTGCCAGCAGCCAGTTTGTGGGACAGGTCTACGAGCAGTACTTC
NA	NA	14	TRBV30	TRBJ1-5	CAWSFGRNNQPQHF	TGTGCCTGGAGTTTCGGCAGGAATAATCAGCCCCAGCATTTT
NA	NA	14	TRBV4-1	TRBJ1-1	CASSRGFLNTEAFF	TGCGCCAGCAGCCGAGGATTCCTGAACACTGAAGCTTTCTTT
NA	NA	15	TRBV11-2	TRBJ2-1	CASSLVGGSRGEQFF	TGTGCCAGCAGCTTAGTAGGGGGTTCGAGGGGTGAGCAGTTCTTC
NA	TRBD1	14	TRBV5-1	TRBJ1-1	CASSLATTGTEAFF	TGCGCCAGCAGCTTGGCTACGACAGGGACTGAAGCTTTCTTT
NA	TRBD2	13	TRBV29-1	TRBJ2-1	CSARAGGNNEQFF	TGCAGCGCCAGAGCGGGGGGGAACAATGAGCAGTTCTTC
NA	TRBD1	14	TRBV2	TRBJ1-1	CASSDQGADTEAFF	TGTGCCAGCAGTGACCAGGGGGCGGACACTGAAGCTTTCTTT
NA	TRBD1	14	TRBV3-1/TRBV3-2	TRBJ2-7	CASSQEGQGGEQYF	TGTGCCAGCAGCCAAGAGGGACAGGGCGGCGAGCAGTACTTC
NA	NA	13	TRBV2	TRBJ2-7	CASSSGTTYEQYF	TGTGCCAGCAGCTCCGGGACAACCTACGAGCAGTACTTC
NA	NA	13	TRBV28	TRBJ1-1	CASIQRQTQEAFF	TGTGCCAGCATACAACGACAGACCCAAGAAGCTTTCTTT
NA	TRBD1	14	TRBV7-6	TRBJ2-7	CASSSRDRAYEQYF	TGTGCCAGCAGCTCCCGGGACAGAGCGTACGAGCAGTACTTC
few	TRBD1	15	TRBV19	TRBJ1-1	CASSATGGLNTEAFF	TGTGCCAGTAGTGCCACAGGGGGTCTGAACACTGAAGCTTTCTTT
NA	TRBD1	18	TRBV19	TRBJ2-1	CASTPVGGTGIGGYEQFF	TGTGCCAGTACCCCGGTTGGCGGGACAGGGATTGGCGGGTATGAGCAGTTCTTC
NA	TRBD1	16	TRBV15	TRBJ1-2	CATSRDGRQGADGYTF	TGTGCCACCAGCAGAGATGGGAGACAGGGGGCGGATGGCTACACCTTC
NA	TRBD1	14	TRBV6-5	TRBJ1-4	CASSKTGQGEKLFF	TGTGCCAGCAGCAAAACGGGACAGGGTGAAAAACTGTTTTTT
few	NA	14	TRBV6-5	TRBJ1-5	CASSYGRGNQPQHF	TGTGCCAGCAGTTACGGGCGGGGCAATCAGCCCCAGCATTTT
NA	TRBD1	15	TRBV7-3	TRBJ2-1	CASSLETGGYNEQFF	TGTGCCAGCAGCTTAGAGACAGGGGGCTACAATGAGCAGTTCTTC
NA	NA	18	TRBV6-1	TRBJ2-6	CASSGSVYRSSGANVLTF	TGTGCCAGCAGTGGTTCCGTGTACAGGTCCTCTGGGGCCAACGTCCTGACTTTC
NA	NA	15	TRBV5-1	TRBJ1-2	CASSPRTLGGYGYTF	TGCGCCAGCAGCCCCCGGACCCTGGGAGGCTATGGCTACACCTTC
NA	NA	15	TRBV6-6	TRBJ1-3	CASSYVGPSGNTIYF	TGTGCCAGCAGTTACGTGGGGCCCTCTGGAAACACCATATATTTT
once	NA	16	TRBV2	TRBJ1-5	CASSDLGGELGRPQHF	TGTGCCAGCAGTGACCTGGGGGGAGAACTAGGTCGGCCCCAGCATTTT
NA	TRBD1	14	TRBV9	TRBJ2-1	CASSVAPGQGGQFF	TGTGCCAGCAGCGTAGCTCCGGGACAGGGGGGGCAGTTCTTC
NA	NA	14	TRBV5-1	TRBJ2-3	CASRLKPDPDTQYF	TGCGCCAGCAGACTCAAACCCGATCCAGATACGCAGTATTTT
NA	TRBD2	16	TRBV7-3	TRBJ2-1	CASRSSGASSYNEQFF	TGTGCCAGCAGATCTAGCGGGGCCAGCTCCTACAATGAGCAGTTCTTC
NA	TRBD1	15	TRBV11-2	TRBJ2-1	CASSSLGQGAGEQFF	TGTGCCAGCAGCTCCCTTGGACAGGGGGCGGGTGAGCAGTTCTTC
NA	NA	12	TRBV6-5	TRBJ1-3	CALSSGGNTIYF	TGTGCCCTGTCCTCAGGGGGAAACACCATATATTTT
NA	NA	14	TRBV5-1	TRBJ2-2	CASSADYSTGELFF	TGCGCCAGCAGCGCAGACTATAGCACCGGGGAGCTGTTTTTT
NA	NA	15	TRBV10-2	TRBJ1-2	CASSEAGGYRGGYTF	TGCGCCAGCAGTGAGGCGGGGGGGTATCGAGGAGGCTACACCTTC
NA	TRBD1	14	TRBV7-9	TRBJ1-1	CASSSGTGETEAFF	TGTGCCAGCAGCTCGGGGACAGGGGAAACTGAAGCTTTCTTT
NA	TRBD1	13	TRBV3-1/TRBV3-2	TRBJ2-7	CASKQGNSYEQYF	TGTGCCAGCAAACAGGGGAACTCCTACGAGCAGTACTTC
NA	NA	17	TRBV7-3	TRBJ1-2	CASSPTVGAQGIYGYTF	TGTGCCAGCAGCCCAACGGTTGGGGCGCAGGGAATCTATGGCTACACCTTC
NA	NA	16	TRBV7-2	TRBJ2-1	CASSLAPWRVMYEQFF	TGTGCCAGCAGCTTAGCGCCCTGGCGGGTTATGTATGAGCAGTTCTTC
NA	TRBD2	15	TRBV27	TRBJ2-3	CASSSLSGGTDTQYF	TGTGCCAGCAGTTCCCTCAGCGGGGGTACAGATACGCAGTATTTT
NA	TRBD1	15	TRBV30	TRBJ2-7	CAWSVMGTGGLEQYF	TGTGCCTGGAGTGTAATGGGGACAGGGGGGCTCGAGCAGTACTTC